The T cell receptor (beta chain) under discussion was sequenced for a study of T cell changes during pregnancy in multiple sclerosis. Repertoires were generated with immunoSEQ multiplex PCR, while TCRdb's copy carries only in-frame clones and drops some. This table has tens of thousands of clones, 91% appearing once. The CDR3 covers 11 residues. Trimming removed 3 bases from V and 4 bases from J, with 4 bases in between. Germline V gene lookup returns CDR1 MGHDK and CDR2 SYGVNS. Sequenced here: peripheral blood, sampled after pregnancy. V gene TRBV25-1 combines with J gene TRBJ2-7; D is undetermined. This receptor was identified in a female donor in good health, enrolled as a control in a pregnancy study. The CDR3 reads CASSDRYEQYF. CDR3 DNA: TGTGCCAGCAGTGATCGGTACGAGCAGTACTTC.